Detailed here is one T cell receptor (beta chain). Its antigen is unknown. This entry comes from a study of post-analysis software for immune sequencing data. Built from TCR beta cDNA, the libraries had unique molecular identifiers in them. The yield from roughly 1 to 10 million T cells was around 500,000 cDNA molecules in total. MiXCR, run by TCRdb on the PCR reads, gives a single entry per CDR3 protein. There are roughly 400,000 distinct CDR3 sequences in the sample; approximately 39% occur only once, and 6% to 9% lies in the top ten. CDR3 length: 13 residues. From germline, CDR1 is MNHEY and CDR2 SMNVEV (reference sequence). General study findings and limits: F measure showed strong co-clustering of same-batch samples. Compared against controls, patients with multiple sclerosis displayed significantly lower normalized Chao1 diversity. Five or six TRBV segments appeared more often in patients than in controls, and TRBV5-6, TRBV5-1 and TRBV20-1 were among these.

This receptor was taken from a girl aged 2 to 10 with multiple sclerosis. Source material: blood. The chain links TRBV27 to TRBJ2-4; D not certain. The J call may be in error: the DNA end matches TRBJ2-7 better. The CDR3 region has the DNA TGTGCCAGCAGTCCGTTTTCTTTCGGCGAGCAGTACTTC. It codes for CASSPFSFGEQYF.